This TCR beta chain was sequenced for a study of blood T cell repertoires in COVID-19. Study-level background: Spain, Italy and the United States supplied samples that represented acute and convalescent COVID-19.

Authors' methods: How many nucleated cells were present was estimated from reference gene primer amplification. Sequencing used immunoSEQ multiplex PCR; TCRdb keeps in-frame clones, though not all of them. From that table come the V and J calls and clone size; the DNA was used to work out D and trimming. Counted here are about 270,000 clones, 80% to 90% occurring once; the ten biggest clones make up around 2%. The age range of participants was about 18 to 90 years, with residence in about two dozen US areas. Membership in each cohort depended on participant-reported clinical history. The CDR3 spans 15 residues. The germline gives CDR1 SGHRS, CDR2 YFSETQ. V was trimmed by 0 bases and J by 4 bases, leaving 12 bases between them.

The clonotype comes from a woman in her late teens or twenties who had recovered from COVID-19. The sequenced sample consisted of PBMCs or T cells enriched from blood (not recorded which). The V gene is TRBV5-1, the J gene TRBJ2-3, with a possible D match to TRBD1 (5 bases). The DNA of the CDR3 is TGCGCCAGCAGCTTGGAGGGGTTTAATGCAGATACGCAGTATTTT. Its translation is CASSLEGFNADTQYF.